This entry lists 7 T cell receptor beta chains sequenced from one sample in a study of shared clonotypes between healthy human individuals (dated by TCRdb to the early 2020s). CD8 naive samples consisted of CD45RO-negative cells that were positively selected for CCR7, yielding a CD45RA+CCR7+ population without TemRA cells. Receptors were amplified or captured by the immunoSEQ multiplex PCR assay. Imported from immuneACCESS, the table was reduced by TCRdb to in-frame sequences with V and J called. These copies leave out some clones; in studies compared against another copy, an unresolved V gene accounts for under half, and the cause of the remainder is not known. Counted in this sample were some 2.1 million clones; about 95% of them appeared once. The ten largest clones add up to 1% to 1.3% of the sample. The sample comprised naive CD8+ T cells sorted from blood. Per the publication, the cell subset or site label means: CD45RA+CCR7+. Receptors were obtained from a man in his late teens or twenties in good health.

The CDR3 sequence: CASSGAEGPETQYF. Written as DNA, the CDR3 is TGTGCCAGCAGTGGCGCCGAGGGGCCAGAGACCCAGTACTTC. The J gene is TRBJ2-5, the V gene TRBV25-1; D could derive from TRBD1 or TRBD2 (5 bases each). Germline values: CDR1 MGHDK, CDR2 SYGVNS. The CDR3 is 14 residues long. The ends were cut back, 4 bases at V and 4 bases at J, with 13 bases in the middle.

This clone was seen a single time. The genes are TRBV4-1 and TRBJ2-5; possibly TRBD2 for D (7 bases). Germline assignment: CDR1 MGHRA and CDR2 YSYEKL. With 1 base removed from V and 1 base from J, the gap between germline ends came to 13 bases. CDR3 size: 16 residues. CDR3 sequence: CASSQGTGGLQETQYF. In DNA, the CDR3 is TGCGCCAGCAGCCAAGGTACCGGGGGGCTCCAAGAGACCCAGTACTTC.

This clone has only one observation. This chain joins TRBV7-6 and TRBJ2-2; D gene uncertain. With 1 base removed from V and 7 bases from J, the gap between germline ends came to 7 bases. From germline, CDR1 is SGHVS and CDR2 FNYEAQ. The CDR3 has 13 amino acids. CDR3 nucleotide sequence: TGTGCCAGCAGCTTAGGCGTTTACGGGGAGCTGTTTTTT. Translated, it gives CASSLGVYGELFF.

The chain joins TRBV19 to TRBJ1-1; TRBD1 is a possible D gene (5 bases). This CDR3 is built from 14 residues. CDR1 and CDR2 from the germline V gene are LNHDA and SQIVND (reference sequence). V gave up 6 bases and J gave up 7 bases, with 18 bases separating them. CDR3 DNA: TGTGCCAGTAGGATCGCCGGGACCGGTGTTGAAGCTTTCTTT. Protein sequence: CASRIAGTGVEAFF. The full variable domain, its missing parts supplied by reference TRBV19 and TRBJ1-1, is DGGITQSPKYLFRKEGQNVTLSCEQNLNHDAMYWYRQDPGQGLRLIYYSQIVNDFQKGDIAEGYSVSREKKESFPLTVTSAQKNPTAFYLCASRIAGTGVEAFFGQGTRLTVV.

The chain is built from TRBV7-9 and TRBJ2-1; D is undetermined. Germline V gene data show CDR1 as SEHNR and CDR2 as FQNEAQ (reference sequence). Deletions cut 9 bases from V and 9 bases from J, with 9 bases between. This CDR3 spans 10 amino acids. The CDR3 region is CASGLPEQFF. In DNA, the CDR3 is TGTGCCAGTGGGCTGCCTGAGCAGTTCTTC.

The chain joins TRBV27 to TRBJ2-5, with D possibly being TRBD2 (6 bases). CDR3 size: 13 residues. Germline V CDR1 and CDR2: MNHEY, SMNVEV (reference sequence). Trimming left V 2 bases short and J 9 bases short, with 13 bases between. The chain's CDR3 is CASSLAGMGAQYF. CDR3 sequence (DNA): TGTGCCAGCAGTTTAGCGGGGATGGGAGCCCAGTACTTC.

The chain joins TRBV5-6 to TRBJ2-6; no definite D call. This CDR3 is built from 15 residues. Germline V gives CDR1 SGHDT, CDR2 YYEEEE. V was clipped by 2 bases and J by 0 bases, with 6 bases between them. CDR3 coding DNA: TGTGCCAGCAGCTTTTCGAACTCTGGGGCCAACGTCCTGACTTTC. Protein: CASSFSNSGANVLTF.